This T cell receptor beta chain appears in the sequencing data of a study of OX40 agonist ivuxolimab in advanced cancers. Study-wide background: Cancers in dose escalation were hepatocellular, melanoma, renal cell and head and neck. Among those enrolled, mean age was roughly 62 years (range about 23 to 90) and about 79% were male. Three patients got partial responses; one had hepatocellular carcinoma and two had cutaneous melanoma. General observations from the study: The antigens recognized by the expanded peripheral T cells, that is their antigen specificity, were not determined.

TCRdb's copy holds only in-frame clones and misses some; the assay was immunoSEQ multiplex PCR. The sample lists 75,000 to 100,000 clones; over 75% were seen once. This CDR3 has 14 residues. CDR1 SGHRS and CDR2 YFSETQ come from the germline V gene. Unmatched junction bases numbered 4, after V lost 4 bases and J lost 4 bases. This clone was detected once. Its antigen remains unidentified. The V call is TRBV5-1, the J call TRBJ2-7, with 11 bases matching TRBD2. The specimen comprised CD4+ or CD8+ T cells sorted from blood, sampled in a trial of the OX40 agonist ivuxolimab. This TCR was sampled from an adult with an advanced solid tumor such as melanoma, head and neck, liver or kidney cancer. The CDR3 reads CASSLWTSGYEQYF. CDR3 coding DNA: TGCGCCAGCAGCCTCTGGACTAGCGGGTACGAGCAGTACTTC.